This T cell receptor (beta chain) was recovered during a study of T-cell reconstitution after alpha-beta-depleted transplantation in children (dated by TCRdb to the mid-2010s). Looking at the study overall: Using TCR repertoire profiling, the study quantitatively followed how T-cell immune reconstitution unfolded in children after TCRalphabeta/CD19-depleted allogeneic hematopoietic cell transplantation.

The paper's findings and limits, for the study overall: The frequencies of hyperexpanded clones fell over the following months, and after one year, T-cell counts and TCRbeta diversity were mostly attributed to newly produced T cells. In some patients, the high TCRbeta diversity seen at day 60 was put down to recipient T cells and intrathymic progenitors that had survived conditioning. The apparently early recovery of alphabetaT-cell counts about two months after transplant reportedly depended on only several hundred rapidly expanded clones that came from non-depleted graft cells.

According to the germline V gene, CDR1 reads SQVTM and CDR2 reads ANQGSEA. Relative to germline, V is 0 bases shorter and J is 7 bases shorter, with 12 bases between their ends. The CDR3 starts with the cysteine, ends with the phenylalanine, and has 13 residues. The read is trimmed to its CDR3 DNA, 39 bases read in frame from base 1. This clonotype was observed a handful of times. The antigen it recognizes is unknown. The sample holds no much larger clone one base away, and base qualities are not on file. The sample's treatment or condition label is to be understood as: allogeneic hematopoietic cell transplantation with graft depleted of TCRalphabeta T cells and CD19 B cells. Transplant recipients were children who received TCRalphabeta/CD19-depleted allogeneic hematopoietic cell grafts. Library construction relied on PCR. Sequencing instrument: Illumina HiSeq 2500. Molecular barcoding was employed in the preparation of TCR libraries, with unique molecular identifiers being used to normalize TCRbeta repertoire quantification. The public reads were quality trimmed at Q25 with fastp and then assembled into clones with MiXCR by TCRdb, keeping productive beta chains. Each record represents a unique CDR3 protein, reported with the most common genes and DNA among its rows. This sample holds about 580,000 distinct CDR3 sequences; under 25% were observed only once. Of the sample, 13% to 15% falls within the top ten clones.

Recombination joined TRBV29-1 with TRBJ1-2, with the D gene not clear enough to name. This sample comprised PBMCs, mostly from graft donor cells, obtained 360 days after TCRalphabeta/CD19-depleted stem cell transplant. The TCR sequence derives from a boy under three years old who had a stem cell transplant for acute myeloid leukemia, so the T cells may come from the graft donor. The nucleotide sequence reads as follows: TGCAGCGTTGAAGATCGGAGAGCTGGTGGCTACACCTTC. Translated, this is CSVEDRRAGGYTF.